The next 2 T cell receptor beta chains were all read from a single sample in a study of Ad26.COV2.S vaccination and SARS-CoV-2 variants. Treatment defined: about 20 received Ad26.COV2.S at low or high dose, single or two shots; 5 received placebo; per-sample allocation not given. Specimens were obtained on day 63 following the first vaccine or placebo injection. Clones were sequenced by immunoSEQ multiplex PCR, and TCRdb holds only the in-frame ones, with some missing. The sample has roughly 420,000 clones; 80% to 90% are singletons. The material sequenced was peripheral blood, taken in a trial of Ad26.COV2.S vaccine versus placebo. The receptors shown here come from a person aged 18-65 years who received the Ad26.COV2.S COVID-19 vaccine or a placebo.

This chain connects TRBV11-3 to TRBJ2-1; 7 nucleotides line up with TRBD1. CDR3 length: 13 amino acids. CDR1 and CDR2 (germline): SGHNT, YENEEA. Losses at the gene ends were 6 bases for V and 2 bases for J; bases not matched to a gene: 1. This CDR3 reads CASSTGAYNEQFF. For the CDR3, the DNA is TGTGCCAGCAGTACAGGGGCCTACAATGAGCAGTTCTTC.

This chain links TRBV10-1 with TRBJ2-5; D uncertain. CDR1 WNHNN and CDR2 SYGVQD come from the germline V gene (reference sequence). This CDR3 region has 8 residues. The CDR3: CVLETQYF. CDR3 nucleotides: TGCGTACTAGAGACCCAGTACTTC.